The 29 T cell receptor beta chains listed next were all sequenced from one sample in a study of blood T cell repertoires in COVID-19 (TCRdb year 2020). The library was produced with the immunoSEQ multiplex PCR assay. TCRdb took over this immuneACCESS table, retaining in-frame rearrangements with V and J assigned. Such tables are incomplete; in checked studies, under half of the missing clones stem from an unresolved V gene, and the remainder is unexplained. This sample holds 70,000 to 95,000 clones; around nine tenths were observed only once. Roughly 5% of the sample is taken by the ten largest. The sequencing sample was made of peripheral blood. The receptors derive from a woman at least 80 years old with acute or convalescent COVID-19.

The chain couples TRBV9 to TRBJ1-1; 7 nucleotides line up with TRBD1. CDR1 SGDLS and CDR2 YYNGEE come from the germline V gene. V trimming: 3 bases; J trimming: 5 bases; junction bases outside the gene matches: 7. The CDR3 sequence is 14 residues long. The CDR3 region is CASSARQGRTEAFF. DNA for the CDR3: TGTGCCAGCAGCGCCCGACAGGGAAGGACTGAAGCTTTCTTT.

The CDR3 DNA follows: TGTGCCAGCAGCGGTGGGGACAGCTTCTACGAGCAGTACTTC. Translated: CASSGGDSFYEQYF. The genes are TRBV9 and TRBJ2-7; 7 bases agree with TRBD1. There are 14 residues in the CDR3. Trimming took 3 bases from V and 3 from J; bases not matched to a gene: 6. Germline lookup yields CDR1 SGDLS and CDR2 YYNGEE.

This sequence joins TRBV14 and TRBJ2-6; tentatively, D is TRBD1 (5 bases). Germline-derived CDR1 and CDR2 are SGHDN and FVKESK. This CDR3 contains 16 residues. Trimming removed 3 bases at V and 0 bases at J, with 9 bases between. The CDR3 is CASSHYTGSGANVLTF. DNA of the CDR3: TGTGCCAGCAGCCATTACACAGGCTCTGGGGCCAACGTCCTGACTTTC.

This chain connects TRBV7-8 to TRBJ1-1, with TRBD1 matching over 10 bases. V trimming: 3 bases; J trimming: 1 base; junction bases outside the gene matches: 5. The CDR3 is 16 residues long. Germline loops: CDR1 SGHVS, CDR2 FQNEAQ. The CDR3, as DNA: TGTGCCAGCAGCTTCCGGGACAGGGGTGGGAACACTGAAGCTTTCTTT. Translated, it gives CASSFRDRGGNTEAFF. The variable domain in full, with the rest retrieved from reference TRBV7-8 and TRBJ1-1, is GAGVSQSPRYKVAKRGQDVALRCDPISGHVSLFWYQQALGQGPEFLTYFQNEAQLDKSGLPSDRFFAERPEGSVSTLKIQRTQQEDSAVYLCASSFRDRGGNTEAFFGQGTRLTVV.

This clone appeared a few times. The CDR3 nucleotides read TGTGCCAGCAGCTTGGTAGGGACAGGCGACTACAATGAGCAGTTCTTC. As protein: CASSLVGTGDYNEQFF. The chain joins TRBV11-3 to TRBJ2-1, with TRBD1 matching over 8 bases. After removal of 3 bases from V and 3 bases from J, the junction contained 7 bases not matched to a gene. This CDR3 comprises 16 residues. Germline lookup yields CDR1 SGHNT and CDR2 YENEEA. Complete variable domain (other parts from reference TRBV11-3 and TRBJ2-1): EAGVVQSPRYKIIEKKQPVAFWCNPISGHNTLYWYLQNLGQGPELLIRYENEEAVDDSQLPKDRFSAERLKGVDSTLKIQPAELGDSAVYLCASSLVGTGDYNEQFFGPGTRLTVL.

The chain couples TRBV9 to TRBJ1-1; D gene ambiguous. Germline V lookup: CDR1 SGDLS, CDR2 YYNGEE. Trimming left V 0 bases short and J 10 bases short, with 13 bases between. CDR3 length equals 13 residues. CDR3 sequence: CASSVEERTRAFF. The CDR3 coding sequence is TGTGCCAGCAGCGTAGAGGAGAGAACAAGAGCTTTCTTT.

The chain combines TRBV7-2 with TRBJ1-6, with 10 nucleotides matching TRBD1. The V segment lost 3 bases and the J segment 9 bases; nucleotides outside the gene matches: 5. CDR1 and CDR2 from the germline V gene are SGHTA and FQGNSA. The CDR3 contains 15 residues. This CDR3 is CASSFGTGVGSPLHF. In DNA, the CDR3 is TGTGCCAGCAGCTTCGGGACAGGGGTGGGTTCACCCCTCCACTTT.

The genes are TRBV5-5 and TRBJ1-6; 7 bases map to TRBD1. Germline loops: CDR1 SGHKS, CDR2 YYEKEE (reference sequence). V lost 6 bases and J lost 7; bases outside the gene matches: 7. The CDR3 has 14 amino acids. The CDR3 DNA reads TGTGCCAGCACCACCGGGACAGTAAATTCACCCCTCCACTTT. Amino acids: CASTTGTVNSPLHF. The whole variable domain, filled in from reference TRBV5-5 and TRBJ1-6, reads DAGVTQSPTHLIKTRGQQVTLRCSPISGHKSVSWYQQVLGQGPQFIFQYYEKEERGRGNFPDRFSARQFPNYSSELNVNALLLGDSALYLCASTTGTVNSPLHFGNGTRLTVT.

The chain joins TRBV6-5 to TRBJ1-2; possible D gene TRBD1, 6 bases. V gave up 7 bases and J gave up 5 bases, with 17 bases separating them. CDR1 and CDR2 (germline): MNHEY, SVGAGI. The CDR3 covers 14 residues. For the CDR3, the DNA is TGTGCCAGCACTCAAACAGGGTCGGGGTATGGCTACACCTTC. It translates to CASTQTGSGYGYTF.

The sample holds a few counts of this clone. The chain carries TRBV5-1 and TRBJ1-6, with D uncertain. Germline CDR1 reads SGHRS; CDR2 reads YFSETQ. Between the trimmed V and J ends, which lost 8 bases and 8 bases, there was a span of 5 bases. CDR3 size: 10 residues. CDR3 DNA: TGCGCCAGTGCGGATTCACCCCTCCACTTT. Protein: CASADSPLHF.

The chain has TRBV7-9 and TRBJ1-2, with TRBD1 matching over 7 bases. After removal of 8 bases from V and 5 bases from J, the junction contained 11 bases not matched to a gene. The CDR3 loop spans 14 amino acids. Germline CDR1 and CDR2: SEHNR and FQNEAQ (reference sequence). CDR3 DNA sequence: TGTGCCAGCGGGGGCAGGGGGTTTGAGTATGGCTACACCTTC. The encoded protein is CASGGRGFEYGYTF. The full variable domain, with the rest looked up from reference TRBV7-9 and TRBJ1-2, is DTGVSQNPRHKITKRGQNVTFRCDPISEHNRLYWYRQTLGQGPEFLTYFQNEAQLEKSRLLSDRFSAERPKGSFSTLEIQRTEQGDSAMYLCASGGRGFEYGYTFGSGTRLTVV.

The gene calls are TRBV6-5 and TRBJ1-5; D is ambiguous. The CDR3 is 13 amino acids. Trimming took off 8 bases at V and 9 bases at J, with 17 bases between the two ends. Germline lookup yields CDR1 MNHEY and CDR2 SVGAGI. CDR3 residues: CASGELAWGPQHF. The CDR3 nucleotides are TGTGCCAGCGGGGAACTAGCCTGGGGGCCCCAGCATTTT.

This clone was seen a single time. The chain combines TRBV11-3 with TRBJ2-7, with no clear D. The germline V gene encodes CDR1 SGHNT and CDR2 YENEEA. The V end lost 1 base, the J end lost 0 bases, and 10 bases lay between the germline ends. The CDR3 loop spans 15 amino acids. The CDR3 reads CASSLGADSSYEQYF. The CDR3 DNA follows: TGTGCCAGCAGCTTAGGGGCAGATAGCTCCTACGAGCAGTACTTC.

The chain couples TRBV19 to TRBJ2-1; 14 nucleotides align to TRBD2. CDR1 is LNHDA, CDR2 SQIVND, per germline (reference sequence). The CDR3 loop spans 19 amino acids. The junction had 16 bases not matched to a gene; V was cut back by 3 bases and J by 9 bases. As DNA, the CDR3 is TGTGCCAGTAGTATTTCCCCCCTTCGACTAGCGGGAGGGACGGGTGAGCAGTTCTTC. It codes for CASSISPLRLAGGTGEQFF. Based on the CDR3 plus reference TRBV19 and TRBJ2-1, the full variable domain is DGGITQSPKYLFRKEGQNVTLSCEQNLNHDAMYWYRQDPGQGLRLIYYSQIVNDFQKGDIAEGYSVSREKKESFPLTVTSAQKNPTAFYLCASSISPLRLAGGTGEQFFGPGTRLTVL.

This chain uses TRBV7-2 with TRBJ1-1; 7 nucleotides match TRBD1. The CDR3 consists of 14 residues. Trimming took 5 bases from V and 0 from J; bases not matched to a gene: 3. The germline V gene has CDR1 SGHTA and CDR2 FQGNSA. The CDR3 DNA follows: TGTGCCAGCAGCCCCGGGACAGTGAACACTGAAGCTTTCTTT. Its translation: CASSPGTVNTEAFF.

In nucleotides, the CDR3 is TGTGCCAGCAGCTTGCGGACTACGGCCTACAATGAGCAGTTCTTC. It encodes CASSLRTTAYNEQFF. The chain is built from TRBV5-4 and TRBJ2-1; D is possibly TRBD2 (6 bases). Between the trimmed V and J ends, which lost 1 base and 2 bases, there was a span of 10 bases. Germline-derived CDR1 and CDR2 are SGHNT and YYREEE (reference sequence). The CDR3 is made up of 15 amino acids. Looking up the rest from reference TRBV5-4 and TRBJ2-1 gives the full variable domain: ETGVTQSPTHLIKTRGQQVTLRCSSQSGHNTVSWYQQALGQGPQFIFQYYREEENGRGNFPPRFSGLQFPNYSSELNVNALELDDSALYLCASSLRTTAYNEQFFGPGTRLTVL.

This chain uses TRBV19 with TRBJ2-7; D is possibly TRBD1 (5 bases). Looked up from germline, CDR1 is LNHDA and CDR2 is SQIVND (reference sequence). The CDR3 totals 16 residues. With 1 base removed from V and 1 base from J, the gap between germline ends came to 14 bases. CDR3 residues: CASSIGGTGYSYEQYF. The CDR3 DNA is TGTGCCAGTAGTATAGGAGGAACAGGTTATTCCTACGAGCAGTACTTC.

The rearrangement joins TRBV5-5 to TRBJ2-5; D may be TRBD1 (6 bases). Trimming left V 0 bases short and J 5 bases short, with 14 bases between. The CDR3 has 15 amino acids. Germline V gives CDR1 SGHKS, CDR2 YYEKEE (reference sequence). Here the CDR3 DNA reads TGTGCCAGCAGCTTGGCTGTAGCAACAGGGGAGACCCAGTACTTC. As protein: CASSLAVATGETQYF.

This clone was counted between two and nine times. J is TRBJ1-4 and V is TRBV9, with 8 bases fitting TRBD1. This CDR3 is 17 amino acids long. Germline trimming cut 0 bases from V and 5 bases from J; bases unmatched to any gene: 9. Germline loops: CDR1 SGDLS, CDR2 YYNGEE. CDR3: CASSVDLAAGGNEKLFF. CDR3 DNA: TGTGCCAGCAGCGTAGATTTAGCAGCAGGGGGCAATGAAAAACTGTTTTTT. Supplemented by reference TRBV9 and TRBJ1-4, the full variable domain reads DSGVTQTPKHLITATGQRVTLRCSPRSGDLSVYWYQQSLDQGLQFLIQYYNGEERAKGNILERFSAQQFPDLHSELNLSSLELGDSALYFCASSVDLAAGGNEKLFFGSGTQLSVL.

The J gene is TRBJ2-2, the V gene TRBV5-5, with D maybe TRBD2 (6 bases). V lost 0 bases and J lost 6, with 15 bases in between. CDR1 and CDR2 from the germline V gene are SGHKS and YYEKEE (reference sequence). The CDR3 length is 16 residues. CDR3 sequence reads: CASSLAGGSWAGELFF. CDR3 coding DNA: TGTGCCAGCAGCTTGGCCGGAGGGAGTTGGGCCGGGGAGCTGTTTTTT.

Written as DNA, the CDR3 is TGTGCTAGTGGAGATGTCAGGATCTATGGCTACACCTTC. This codes for CASGDVRIYGYTF. The V and J genes are TRBV12-5 and TRBJ1-2; D uncertain. V lost 6 bases, J lost 4 bases, and 12 bases lay in between. The CDR3 runs to 13 residues. The germline CDR1 and CDR2 sequences are LGHNT and FRNRAP.

The V and J genes are TRBV3-1 (or the pseudogene TRBV3-2) and TRBJ1-1; 8 nucleotides align to TRBD1. This CDR3 contains 15 residues. CDR1 and CDR2 from the germline V gene are LGHDT and YNNKEL (reference sequence). Losses at the gene ends were 1 base for V and 1 base for J; bases not matched to a gene: 2. For the CDR3, the DNA is TGTGCCAGCAGCCAAGTGGGGACAGGGAACACTGAAGCTTTCTTT. Its protein product is CASSQVGTGNTEAFF.

The genes are TRBV15 and TRBJ1-6; the D is unclear. The V end lost 0 bases, the J end lost 7 bases, and 4 bases lay between the germline ends. This CDR3 is 13 amino acids long. CDR1 is LNHNV, CDR2 YYDKDF, per germline (reference sequence). The CDR3 nucleotides are TGTGCCACCAGCAGAGACCTCAATTCACCCCTCCACTTT. This gives the protein CATSRDLNSPLHF.

As regards this clone: Additional DNA sequences in this sample encode the identical CDR3. This sequence joins TRBV11-3 and TRBJ2-3; tentative D call: TRBD2 (5 bases). The CDR3 loop spans 14 amino acids. V was shortened by 0 bases and J by 1 base, with 5 bases between the two germline ends. CDR1 is SGHNT and CDR2 is YENEEA in the germline V gene. The CDR3 DNA reads as TGTGCCAGCAGCTTAGACGGGGGCACAGATACGCAGTATTTT. Residues: CASSLDGGTDTQYF.

This clone showed up just once. The chain carries TRBV6-6 and TRBJ1-1; 11 bases line up with TRBD1. With V trimmed by 6 bases and J by 11 bases, 17 bases remained unmatched. Germline CDR1 is MNHNY and CDR2 is SVGAGI (reference sequence). The CDR3 covers 16 residues. Written as DNA, the CDR3 is TGTGCCAGCAGGGGGGCGGCCGGACAGGGGGCAGGTCGGGCTTTCTTT. Protein product: CASRGAAGQGAGRAFF.

The rearrangement uses TRBV6-2 or TRBV6-3 and TRBJ1-1; D call uncertain. CDR3 length: 14 amino acids. The germline CDR1 and CDR2 sequences are MNHEY and SVGEGT. Trimming removed 1 base from V and 5 bases from J, with 11 bases in between. The CDR3 here is CASSYWRGSTEAFF. The CDR3, as DNA: TGTGCCAGCAGTTACTGGCGGGGAAGTACTGAAGCTTTCTTT.

J is TRBJ2-7 and V is TRBV5-6, with TRBD1 identical over 7 bases. The CDR3 is made up of 12 amino acids. Germline-derived CDR1 and CDR2 are SGHDT and YYEEEE. The ends lost 4 bases at V and 4 bases at J; junction bases unmatched: 2. CDR3 loop: CASSPGGYEQYF. CDR3 coding DNA: TGTGCCAGCAGCCCAGGGGGATACGAGCAGTACTTC.

The CDR3 sequence is CASSIADTQYF. Here the CDR3 DNA reads TGTGCCAGCAGTATAGCGGATACGCAGTATTTT. This chain connects TRBV6-5 to TRBJ2-3; a weak D match, TRBD2 (5 bases). Germline V lookup: CDR1 MNHEY, CDR2 SVGAGI. CDR3 length: 11 amino acids. V was trimmed by 5 bases and J by 6 bases, leaving 6 bases between them.

CDR3 sequence: CATSDPTSGGGNEQFF. Written as DNA, the CDR3 is TGTGCCACCAGTGACCCGACTAGCGGGGGGGGCAATGAGCAGTTCTTC. The chain combines TRBV24-1 with TRBJ2-1; 14 bases line up with TRBD2. V dropped 4 bases and J dropped 6; count of bases not matched to a gene: 4. Germline V gene data show CDR1 as KGHDR and CDR2 as SFDVKD. The CDR3 is made up of 16 amino acids.